This T cell receptor beta chain was observed in a study of blood T cell repertoires in COVID-19 (dated by TCRdb to 2018 to 2021). As for the study more broadly: Samples from collaborators originated in the United States, Italy and Spain and spanned both the acute and convalescent phases of COVID-19. The prospective study material was composed of cDNA or gDNA derived from T cells, B-cell-depleted T cells, or PBMCs. The dataset comprised deeply sampled blood TCRbeta repertoires from subjects exposed to, actively infected with, or recovered from COVID-19. The repertoires were released in a freely available public database meant as a resource for research on the immune response to SARS-CoV-2. The samples were drawn from two sources: the first 160 participants of the ongoing ImmuneRACE study, and 1,254 subjects contributed by 6 global collaborators. Sample metadata almost always included a de-identified subject ID, COVID-19 status, age in years and sex. HLA class I and class II types, where available, came from metadata supplied by the sample provider rather than from assay-based typing.

Study-level results and caveats: Clinical and demographic metadata were provided uncurated, with the amount varying by source and participant.

This clone was recorded once. What antigen it recognizes has not been identified. No much larger clone exists at a distance of one base, and base qualities are not known. After removal of 2 bases from V and 8 bases from J, the junction retains 14 bases not matched to a gene. The germline V gene provides CDR1 MDHEN and CDR2 SYDVKM. The CDR3 covers 18 residues, taking in both the cysteine and the phenylalanine. Solely the CDR3 DNA is kept, with 54 bases framed from the first base. Collaborating institutions collected whole blood in K2EDTA tubes following their own protocols. For TCRbeta analysis, collaborators shipped samples in one of three forms: frozen whole blood, isolated PBMCs, or DNA extracted from either of those sample types. The immunoSEQ Assay, a bias-controlled multiplex PCR, was used to amplify TCRbeta CDR3 regions from genomic DNA. As for how the authors treated the data: The number of nucleated cells in each sample was estimated from the amplification of reference gene primers within the assay. To quantify the absolute abundance of each unique TCRbeta CDR3 rearrangement, sequence reads were collapsed and filtered. For each sample, productive Simpson clonality was calculated by taking the square root of Simpson's diversity index across productive rearrangements. TCRdb took over this immuneACCESS table, retaining in-frame rearrangements with V and J assigned. Such tables are incomplete; in checked studies, under half of the missing clones stem from an unresolved V gene, and the remainder is unexplained. That table gives V, J and clone size, and the DNA gave D and trimming. The sample records some 40,000 clones, around 80% of which are singletons. Together, the top ten hold approximately 9.1% of the sample.

In this chain, TRBV28 is recombined with TRBJ1-4, with TRBD1 matching 10 junction bases. The receptor's source is a man aged 55 to 70 in a cohort sampled during active COVID-19. Source material: peripheral blood. The sequenced DNA is TGTGCCAGCAGTTTACTCCCCTTTACCGGGACAGGGGACGAAAAACTGTTTTTT. This codes for CASSLLPFTGTGDEKLFF.